The clone carrying this TCR beta chain was detected only a few times. Antigen: not known. These data belong to a study of radiotherapy plus CTLA-4 blockade in lung cancer. Turning to the study itself: Roughly 17% of patients responded objectively, and about 33% achieved disease control. The study, taken as a whole, reports: The best prediction of response reportedly came from early blood T cell clone dynamics, with interferon-beta.

The protocol was immunoSEQ multiplex PCR, while the TCRdb copy is restricted to in-frame clones and leaves out a portion. The sample yields 100,000 or so clones, roughly four fifths seen once. Germline assignment: CDR1 MDHEN and CDR2 SYDVKM. CDR3 size: 17 residues. V lost 4 bases and J lost 2; bases outside the gene matches: 11. V is TRBV28 and J is TRBJ2-3; 8 bases align to TRBD2. The specimen comprised peripheral blood, sampled from a patient treated with radiotherapy plus ipilimumab. This TCR was sampled from a human donor with non-small cell lung cancer that progressed on radiotherapy plus ipilimumab. CDR3 in DNA: TGTGCCAGCAGTTCCCCGTGGGTTAGCGGGAACACAGATACGCAGTATTTT. Its protein product is CASSSPWVSGNTDTQYF.